These T cell receptor beta chains were read from a single sample in a study of T cells in localized non-small cell lung cancer. Libraries were prepared by immunoSEQ multiplex PCR; TCRdb keeps only in-frame clonotypes and omits some of them. The table records some 40,000 clones, about 92% of them present only once. The source material was peripheral blood, sampled before any cancer treatment. These receptors originate from a female donor older than 55 with stage I lung adenocarcinoma. CDR3s include the opening cysteine and the closing phenylalanine or tryptophan. A D gene is named only where the DNA matches it firmly. For some rows the clone size is stated as once, few or many, or as a class when expanded; others skip it.

>NA|TRBV7-7|TRBJ2-2|NA
TGTGCTAGCAGCCCAGGGGTCCAGGCGCGGAACACCGGGGAGCTGTTTTTT
CASSPGVQARNTGELFF
>NA|TRBV15|TRBJ1-2|NA
TGTGCCACCAGCAGAGTTGGGGTATATGGCTACACCTTC
CATSRVGVYGYTF
>TRBD2|TRBV5-4|TRBJ2-1|NA
TGTGCCAGCAGCTGGGGACTAGCGGGGGGTCTACGTACCTACAATGAGCAGTTCTTC
CASSWGLAGGLRTYNEQFF
>NA|TRBV19|TRBJ2-3|NA
TGTGCCAGTAGTATGACCCCCGGGGGCAGGGATACGCAGTATTTT
CASSMTPGGRDTQYF
>NA|TRBV11-2|TRBJ1-2|NA
TGTGCCAGCAGCTCCCCGCCTTTGAGCTATGGCTACACCTTC
CASSSPPLSYGYTF
>NA|TRBV7-9|TRBJ2-3|NA
TGTGCCAGCAGCTTACAGAGTCCGGACACAGATACGCAGTATTTT
CASSLQSPDTDTQYF
>NA|TRBV6-1|TRBJ2-2|NA
TGTGCCAGCAGTGAACAGGGCCAATCGAACACCGGGGAGCTGTTTTTT
CASSEQGQSNTGELFF
>TRBD1|TRBV2|TRBJ1-2|NA
TGTGCCAGCACCCAGGGACAGGGATGGAGTGGGCTCTATGGCTACACCTTC
CASTQGQGWSGLYGYTF
>NA|TRBV5-1|TRBJ2-1|NA
TGCGCCAGCAGCTTGGCCAGGGAAGGAGATGAGCAGTTCTTC
CASSLAREGDEQFF
>NA|TRBV7-9|TRBJ2-2|few
TGTGCCAGCGCTAGTCGTGGGGGCACCGGGGAGCTGTTTTTT
CASASRGGTGELFF
>NA|TRBV10-3|TRBJ1-1|NA
TGTGCCAACTCCGGGACTAACATGAACACTGAAGCTTTCTTT
CANSGTNMNTEAFF
>TRBD1|TRBV19|TRBJ1-1|NA
TGTGCCAGTAGCGTCGGGTGGGGACAGGGTGGCGCTGAAGCTTTCTTT
CASSVGWGQGGAEAFF
>NA|TRBV28|TRBJ1-6|NA
TGTGCCAGCAGTTTGGTACAGAACTATAATTCACCCCTCCACTTT
CASSLVQNYNSPLHF
>NA|TRBV5-4|TRBJ2-1|NA
TGTGCCAGCAGCTCGCCGAGATTCTACAATGAGCAGTTCTTC
CASSSPRFYNEQFF
>TRBD1|TRBV9|TRBJ1-3|NA
TGTGCCAGCAGCGCCACGACAGGGGCTGGAAACACCATATATTTT
CASSATTGAGNTIYF
>NA|TRBV5-1|TRBJ1-2|NA
TGCGCCAGCAGCCCGTCTGGACAAGGATACTATGGCTACACCTTC
CASSPSGQGYYGYTF
>TRBD1|TRBV5-1|TRBJ1-3|NA
TGCGCCAGCAGCTTCTCCGGGACAGCTGGAAACACCATATATTTT
CASSFSGTAGNTIYF
>NA|TRBV19|TRBJ2-4|NA
TGTGCCAGTAGTATGGTGACAGTAGGGGCCAAAAACATTCAGTACTTC
CASSMVTVGAKNIQYF
>NA|TRBV25-1|TRBJ2-5|NA
TGTGCCAGCAGTGAATATAGACCACAAGAGACCCAGTACTTC
CASSEYRPQETQYF
>NA|TRBV5-5|TRBJ2-2|NA
TGTGCCAGCAGCCCCTGGGGGGCGAGAAGCGGGGAGCTGTTTTTT
CASSPWGARSGELFF
>NA|TRBV9|TRBJ1-4|NA
TGTGCCAGCAGCGTAGCGGGGGGGACTAATGAAAAACTGTTTTTT
CASSVAGGTNEKLFF
>NA|TRBV15|TRBJ1-2|once
TGTGCCACCAGCAGAGGGGAGGGGATCCTGGGCTACACCTTC
CATSRGEGILGYTF
>TRBD1|TRBV12-5|TRBJ1-1|once
TGTGCTAGTGGTTTAGGACAGGCGAACACTGAAGCTTTCTTT
CASGLGQANTEAFF
>NA|TRBV6-1|TRBJ1-6|NA
TGTGCCAGCAGTCAAGACAGAGTCCAGGGGCCCCTCCACTTT
CASSQDRVQGPLHF
>TRBD2|TRBV5-1|TRBJ2-5|NA
TGCGCCAGCAGCTTGGTTGGCAGGGAGGGGCGAGAGACCCAGTACTTC
CASSLVGREGRETQYF
>TRBD1|TRBV7-2|TRBJ1-4|NA
TGTGCCAGCAGCTCGACAGGGAATAATGAAAAACTGTTTTTT
CASSSTGNNEKLFF
>TRBD1|TRBV19|TRBJ1-5|NA
TGTGCCAGTAATACAGGGGGAAGTAATCAGCCCCAGCATTTT
CASNTGGSNQPQHF
>NA|TRBV6-1|TRBJ2-3|NA
TGTGCCAGCAGTGAGGGCGGGGAGAGCACAGATACGCAGTATTTT
CASSEGGESTDTQYF
>NA|TRBV19|TRBJ1-1|NA
TGTGCCAGTAGGGGGCGTCAAGAGAACACTGAAGCTTTCTTT
CASRGRQENTEAFF
>NA|TRBV6-1|TRBJ1-1|NA
TGTGCCAGCAGTCTTATGGGGGGGTACGCTGAAGCTTTCTTT
CASSLMGGYAEAFF
>NA|TRBV2|TRBJ1-1|NA
TGTGCCAGCCTTACCGGATGGTCCAAGGCAGCGCACACTGAAGCTTTCTTT
CASLTGWSKAAHTEAFF
>NA|TRBV27|TRBJ2-1|NA
TGTGCCACCCGTTCTGGGTACAATGAGCAGTTCTTC
CATRSGYNEQFF
>TRBD1|TRBV11-2|TRBJ2-1|NA
TGTGCCAGCAGCTTAGTGGGACAGAAGTTCAATGAGCAGTTCTTC
CASSLVGQKFNEQFF
>NA|TRBV5-5|TRBJ1-5|NA
TGTGCCAGCAGCTTTCTGCCCGGTAGCAATCAGCCCCAGCATTTT
CASSFLPGSNQPQHF
>NA|TRBV7-6|TRBJ1-2|NA
TGTGCCAGCAGCTTAGTCTTGGGCTATGGCTACACCTTC
CASSLVLGYGYTF
>NA|TRBV9|TRBJ2-3|NA
TGTGCCAGCAGCGTAGGTGGGGGCGGAGATACGCAGTATTTT
CASSVGGGGDTQYF
>TRBD1|TRBV5-1|TRBJ1-1|few
TGCGCCAGCAGCTTGGAGAGGGGGCAGACCCTTACTGAAGCTTTCTTT
CASSLERGQTLTEAFF
>NA|TRBV6-1|TRBJ1-4|NA
TGTGCCAGCAGCCAGACAGGCCCAACTAATGAAAAACTGTTTTTT
CASSQTGPTNEKLFF
>NA|TRBV29-1|TRBJ1-2|NA
TGCAGCGTTGAGTTCAGTAACTATGGCTACACCTTC
CSVEFSNYGYTF
>TRBD1|TRBV6-4|TRBJ1-4|NA
TGTGCCAGCAGCTTAACCGGGACAGGCGGAGCTAATGAAAAACTGTTTTTT
CASSLTGTGGANEKLFF
>NA|TRBV6-5|TRBJ2-7|NA
TGTGCCAGCAGTTACCGAGGTGAATCCTACGAGCAGTACTTC
CASSYRGESYEQYF
>NA|TRBV4-2|TRBJ1-1|NA
TGTGCCAGCAGCCCCTTGGGAGAGGGGGGCACTGAAGCTTTCTTT
CASSPLGEGGTEAFF
>NA|TRBV5-1|TRBJ2-1|NA
TGCGCCAGCAGCATAGATCCACCCAGCTCCTACAATGAGCAGTTCTTC
CASSIDPPSSYNEQFF
>TRBD1|TRBV7-2|TRBJ1-4|NA
TGTGCCAGCAGCACCCGGACAGGGGGCGATGAAAAACTGTTTTTT
CASSTRTGGDEKLFF
>NA|TRBV5-4|TRBJ2-7|NA
TGTGCCAGCAGCTTGGACAGGGACCTCTCCTACGAGCAGTACTTC
CASSLDRDLSYEQYF
>TRBD1|TRBV27|TRBJ2-7|few
TGTGCCAGCGGGAGGACAGGGACAGTATCCTACGAGCAGTACTTC
CASGRTGTVSYEQYF
>NA|TRBV10-2|TRBJ1-6|NA
TGCGCCACCTTAGGTGGACAGAGTTCACCCCTCCACTTT
CATLGGQSSPLHF
>NA|TRBV7-9|TRBJ1-4|once
TGTGCCAGCAGCCCCACCAGGGCCGGGGGTGAAAAACTGTTTTTT
CASSPTRAGGEKLFF
>NA|TRBV2|TRBJ2-1|NA
TGTGCCAGCAGTGAAGGGCTCCTTCGGGAGCAGTTCTTC
CASSEGLLREQFF
>NA|TRBV6-6|TRBJ1-5|NA
TGTGCCAGCAGTCCCCTAAGTAGCAATCAGCCCCAGCATTTT
CASSPLSSNQPQHF
>NA|TRBV7-8|TRBJ1-6|NA
TGTGCCAGCAACTTAGGGCAGGGAAGCTATAATTCACCCCTCCACTTT
CASNLGQGSYNSPLHF
>NA|TRBV7-6|TRBJ1-6|NA
TGTGCCAGCAGCTTGGACAGTTCTGTTGGTTCACCCCTCCACTTT
CASSLDSSVGSPLHF
>NA|TRBV2|TRBJ1-3|NA
TGTGCCAGCAGCAAAGAGGCCCCTGGAAACACCATATATTTT
CASSKEAPGNTIYF
>NA|TRBV9|TRBJ2-5|NA
TGTGCCAGCAGCCGCCAGATGGCAGGGGAGACCCAGTACTTC
CASSRQMAGETQYF